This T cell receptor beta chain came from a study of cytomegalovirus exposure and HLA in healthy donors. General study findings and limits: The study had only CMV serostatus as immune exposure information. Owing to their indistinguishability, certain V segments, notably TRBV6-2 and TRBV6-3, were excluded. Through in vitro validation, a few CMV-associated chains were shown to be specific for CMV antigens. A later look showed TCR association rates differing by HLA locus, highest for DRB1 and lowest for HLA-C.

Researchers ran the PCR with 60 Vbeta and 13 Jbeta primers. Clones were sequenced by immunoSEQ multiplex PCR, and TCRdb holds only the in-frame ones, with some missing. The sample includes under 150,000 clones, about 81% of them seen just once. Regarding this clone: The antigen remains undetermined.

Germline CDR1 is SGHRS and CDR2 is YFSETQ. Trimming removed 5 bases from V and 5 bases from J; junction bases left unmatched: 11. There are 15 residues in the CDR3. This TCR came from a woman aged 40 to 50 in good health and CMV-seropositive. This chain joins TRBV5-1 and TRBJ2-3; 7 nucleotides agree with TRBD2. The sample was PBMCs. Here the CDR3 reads CASSPGTTLGDTQYF. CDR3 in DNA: TGCGCCAGCAGTCCCGGGACTACCCTCGGAGATACGCAGTATTTT.